These T cell receptor beta chains were read from a single sample in a study of human T cells and chemical hapten exposure. TCRdb analysed the RACE reads with MiXCR anew, one entry per CDR3 protein. The profile covers approximately 82,000 distinct CDR3 sequences, with 10% to 15% appearing a single time and 3.5% taken by the ten largest. The starting material was whole blood, obtained in connection with sensitization to the hapten diphenylcyclopropenone (DPC). The source of these receptors is a woman aged 55-75 years with alopecia areata. Some clones in this sample may be carry-over from other donors' samples. Each CDR3 is given with its conserved first and last residue. The order of the fields is V gene, D gene, J gene, clone size, CDR3 protein, CDR3 DNA. The D gene is left open where the match is weak. Clone size is stated in some rows and not others, as once, few, many or a class when expanded.

TRBV12-3/TRBV12-4	TRBD1	TRBJ1-2	many	CASSSQGYGYTF	TGTGCCAGCAGCTCACAGGGGTATGGCTACACCTTC
TRBV2	TRBD1	TRBJ1-6	few	CASGTGLSPLHF	TGTGCCAGCGGGACAGGTCTCTCGCCCCTCCACTTT
TRBV6-5	TRBD1	TRBJ1-1	many	CASTKGQGFRTEAFF	TGTGCCAGCACCAAGGGACAGGGGTTCAGGACTGAAGCTTTCTTT
TRBV6-4	-	TRBJ1-5	-	CASSIGGEQPQHF	TGTGCCAGCAGTATAGGCGGTGAGCAGCCCCAGCATTTT
TRBV2	-	TRBJ1-2	-	CASSEGQQGYTF	TGTGCCAGCAGTGAGGGGCAGCAGGGCTACACCTTC
TRBV3-1	-	TRBJ2-7	-	CASTDRFYEQYF	TGTGCCAGCACCGACAGGTTCTACGAGCAGTACTTC
TRBV7-9	TRBD2	TRBJ2-3	-	CASSLASSGVRNTQYF	TGTGCCAGCAGCTTAGCGTCTAGCGGGGTTCGAAATACGCAGTATTTT
TRBV6-1	-	TRBJ2-5	many	CASSDSGQTQYF	TGTGCCAGCAGTGACTCGGGACAGACCCAGTACTTC
TRBV7-2	-	TRBJ2-3	few	CASSLVGGTDTQYF	TGTGCCAGCAGCTTAGTTGGCGGGACAGATACGCAGTATTTT
TRBV3-1	-	TRBJ1-1	many	CASSQGLGILNTEAFF	TGTGCCAGCAGCCAAGGGTTGGGGATCCTGAACACTGAAGCTTTCTTT
TRBV5-4	-	TRBJ2-7	few	CASSLGASPSYEQYF	TGTGCCAGCAGCTTGGGGGCGTCCCCCTCCTACGAGCAGTACTTC
TRBV29-1	-	TRBJ2-2	many	CSVKYTGELFF	TGCAGCGTAAAATACACCGGGGAGCTGTTTTTT
TRBV18	-	TRBJ2-7	-	CVSSPQRYGQPYEQYF	TGTGTCAGCTCACCCCAACGGTACGGACAGCCCTACGAGCAGTACTTC
TRBV28	-	TRBJ2-2	many	CASARTGELFF	TGTGCTAGCGCTCGTACCGGGGAGCTGTTTTTT
TRBV11-1	-	TRBJ2-6	many	CASSRPGSGANVLTF	TGTGCCAGCAGCCGACCGGGTTCTGGGGCCAACGTCCTGACTTTC
TRBV5-1	-	TRBJ1-1	-	CASSSLQGLRTEAFF	TGCGCCAGCAGCTCGCTCCAAGGACTTCGCACTGAAGCTTTCTTT
TRBV29-1	-	TRBJ2-4	few	CSVEDVGGGLGNIQYF	TGCAGCGTTGAAGATGTTGGGGGCGGGCTAGGAAACATTCAGTACTTC
TRBV10-3	-	TRBJ1-4	-	CAISLKAGEKLFF	TGTGCCATCAGCCTTAAGGCAGGGGAAAAACTGTTTTTT
TRBV12-3/TRBV12-4	TRBD1	TRBJ2-3	few	CASSLWTGGKNTQYF	TGTGCCAGCAGTTTATGGACAGGGGGCAAAAATACGCAGTATTTT
TRBV11-2	TRBD1	TRBJ1-5	-	CASSWGTVSNQPQHF	TGTGCCAGCAGCTGGGGGACAGTGAGCAATCAGCCCCAGCATTTT
TRBV20-1	TRBD2	TRBJ2-3	-	CSARGSSGDSDTQYF	TGCAGTGCTAGAGGTTCTAGCGGGGATTCAGATACGCAGTATTTT
TRBV15	-	TRBJ1-5	-	CATSRDLTSQPQHF	TGTGCCACCAGCAGAGATCTTACCAGCCAGCCCCAGCATTTT
TRBV5-1	-	TRBJ2-3	few	CASSLRTRTDTQYF	TGCGCCAGCAGCCTTAGGACCCGCACAGATACGCAGTATTTT
TRBV6-2/TRBV6-3	-	TRBJ2-2	many	CASSGGITGTGELFF	TGTGCCAGCAGTGGCGGGATAACGGGCACCGGGGAGCTGTTTTTT
TRBV19	-	TRBJ2-5	-	CASSATGAVHEWPQYF	TGTGCCAGTAGTGCCACCGGGGCGGTCCACGAGTGGCCCCAGTACTTC
TRBV10-3	-	TRBJ2-3	-	CAISGQGSPADTQYF	TGTGCCATCAGTGGGCAGGGTTCCCCCGCAGATACGCAGTATTTT
TRBV10-1	TRBD1	TRBJ1-5	-	CASSPTGQENQPQHF	TGCGCCAGCAGCCCAACGGGACAGGAGAATCAGCCCCAGCATTTT
TRBV10-2	-	TRBJ1-4	few	CASSEWQGSEKLFF	TGCGCCAGCAGTGAGTGGCAGGGGAGTGAAAAACTGTTTTTT
TRBV7-2	TRBD1	TRBJ1-1	-	CASSRDRGRTEAFF	TGTGCCAGCAGCAGAGACAGGGGTAGGACTGAAGCTTTCTTT
TRBV20-1	TRBD2	TRBJ2-2	-	CSVFSGDGTGELFF	TGCAGTGTCTTTAGCGGGGACGGCACCGGGGAGCTGTTTTTT
TRBV10-3	-	TRBJ2-2	few	CAISTQVVPGELFF	TGTGCCATCAGTACCCAGGTTGTCCCCGGGGAGCTGTTTTTT
TRBV11-2	TRBD2	TRBJ2-7	many	CASSAGLAVLEQYF	TGTGCCAGCAGCGCGGGACTAGCGGTCTTGGAGCAGTACTTC
TRBV6-6	-	TRBJ1-4	many	CASSPQSPNEKLFF	TGTGCCAGCAGCCCCCAGTCCCCTAATGAAAAACTGTTTTTT
TRBV29-1	-	TRBJ2-1	-	CSVGQPPHEQFF	TGCAGCGTTGGGCAGCCGCCCCATGAGCAGTTCTTC
TRBV29-1	-	TRBJ2-7	few	CSVAAGDYEQYF	TGCAGCGTTGCAGCCGGGGACTACGAGCAGTACTTC
TRBV11-1	TRBD1	TRBJ1-1	-	CASMRGLTNTEAFF	TGTGCCAGCATGAGGGGGCTCACGAACACTGAAGCTTTCTTT
TRBV10-1	-	TRBJ2-1	-	CASSEGHMGLNEQFF	TGCGCCAGCAGTGAGGGACACATGGGCCTCAATGAGCAGTTCTTC
TRBV18	-	TRBJ1-5	many	CASSPGLGNQPQHF	TGTGCCAGCTCACCAGGGCTGGGGAATCAGCCCCAGCATTTT
TRBV29-1	TRBD1	TRBJ1-2	many	CSVWRTGLAYGYTF	TGCAGCGTATGGCGGACAGGGTTAGCCTATGGCTACACCTTC
TRBV12-5	-	TRBJ1-1	many	CASVGTWDTEAFF	TGTGCTAGTGTTGGGACCTGGGACACTGAAGCTTTCTTT
TRBV5-5	-	TRBJ1-1	many	CASSPHPLAPEAFF	TGTGCCAGCAGCCCGCACCCCCTCGCCCCTGAAGCTTTCTTT
TRBV3-1	TRBD1	TRBJ1-2	many	CASSRAGTGVNGYTF	TGTGCCAGCAGCCGCGCGGGGACAGGGGTAAATGGCTACACCTTC
TRBV19	-	TRBJ1-5	many	CASSIAGIGNQPQHF	TGTGCCAGTAGTATTGCAGGGATCGGCAATCAGCCCCAGCATTTT
TRBV20-1	-	TRBJ1-2	many	CRPSRRGTNYGYTF	TGCAGGCCATCCCGGAGGGGTACTAACTATGGCTACACCTTC
TRBV7-6	-	TRBJ1-4	-	CASSAERGSNEKLFF	TGTGCCAGCAGCGCAGAGAGGGGGAGCAATGAAAAACTGTTTTTT
TRBV18	-	TRBJ2-3	many	CASSGSLPGRRGASTDTQYF	TGTGCCAGCTCAGGATCGTTACCGGGAAGACGAGGGGCTAGCACAGATACGCAGTATTTT
TRBV7-7	-	TRBJ2-1	many	CASSPVWGSYNEQFF	TGTGCTAGCAGCCCGGTATGGGGCTCCTACAATGAGCAGTTCTTC
TRBV4-1	-	TRBJ1-6	many	CASSPQSGYNNSPLHF	TGCGCCAGCAGCCCCCAGTCGGGGTATAATAATTCACCCCTCCACTTT
TRBV10-3	TRBD1	TRBJ2-7	-	CAITSGTGGSYEQYF	TGTGCCATCACCTCCGGGACAGGGGGCTCCTACGAGCAGTACTTC
TRBV11-2	-	TRBJ2-2	few	CASSFSQSDNRELFF	TGTGCCAGCAGCTTCTCCCAATCGGACAACCGGGAGCTGTTTTTT